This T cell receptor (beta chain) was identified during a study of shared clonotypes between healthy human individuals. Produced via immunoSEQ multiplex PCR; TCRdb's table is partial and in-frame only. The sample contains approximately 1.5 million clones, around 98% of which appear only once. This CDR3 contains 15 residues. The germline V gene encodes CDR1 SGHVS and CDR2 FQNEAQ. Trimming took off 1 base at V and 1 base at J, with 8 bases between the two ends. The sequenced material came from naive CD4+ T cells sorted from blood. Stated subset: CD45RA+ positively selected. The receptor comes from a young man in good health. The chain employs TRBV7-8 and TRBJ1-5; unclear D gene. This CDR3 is CASSLGWQSNQPQHF. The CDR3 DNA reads TGTGCCAGCAGCTTAGGCTGGCAGAGCAATCAGCCCCAGCATTTT. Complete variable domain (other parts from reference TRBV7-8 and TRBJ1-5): GAGVSQSPRYKVAKRGQDVALRCDPISGHVSLFWYQQALGQGPEFLTYFQNEAQLDKSGLPSDRFFAERPEGSVSTLKIQRTQQEDSAVYLCASSLGWQSNQPQHFGDGTRLSIL.